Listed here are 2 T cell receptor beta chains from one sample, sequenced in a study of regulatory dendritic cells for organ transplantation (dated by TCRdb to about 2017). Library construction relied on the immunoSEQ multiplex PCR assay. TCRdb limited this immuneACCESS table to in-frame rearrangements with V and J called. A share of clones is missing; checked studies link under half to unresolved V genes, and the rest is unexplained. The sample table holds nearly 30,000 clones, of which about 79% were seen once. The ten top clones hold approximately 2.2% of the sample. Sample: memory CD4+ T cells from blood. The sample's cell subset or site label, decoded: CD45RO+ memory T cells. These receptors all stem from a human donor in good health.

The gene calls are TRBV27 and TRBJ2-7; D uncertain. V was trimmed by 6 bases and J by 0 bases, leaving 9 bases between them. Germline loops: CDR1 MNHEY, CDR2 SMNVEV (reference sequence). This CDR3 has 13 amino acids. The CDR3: CASRELSSYEQYF. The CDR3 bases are TGTGCCAGCAGGGAATTGAGCTCCTACGAGCAGTACTTC.

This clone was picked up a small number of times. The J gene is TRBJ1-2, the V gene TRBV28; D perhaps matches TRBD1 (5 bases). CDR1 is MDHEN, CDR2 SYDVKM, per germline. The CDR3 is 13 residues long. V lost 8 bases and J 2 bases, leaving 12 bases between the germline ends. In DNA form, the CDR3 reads TGTGCCAGCCTGGACAACCAAAACTATGGCTACACCTTC. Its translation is CASLDNQNYGYTF.